This TCR beta chain was captured by sequencing in a study of cytomegalovirus exposure and HLA in healthy donors. Whole-study context: Unique TCRs numbering some 80 million, obtained from HLA-typed donors, made up an early data release.

With regard to this clone: Its antigen is unidentified.

13 Jbeta primers and 60 Vbeta primers were used for the PCR. Here immunoSEQ multiplex PCR was the method, and the copy in TCRdb shows in-frame clones only, minus some. This sample has 100,000 to 150,000 clones, with roughly 80% found just once. Regarding the study as a whole: Later analysis identified a missense DCLRE1C variant that was linked to TCR beta V- and J-gene trimming. According to a later analysis, donors in an Asian-associated ancestry cluster reportedly had fewer N-insertions than the roughly 630-donor mean.

CDR1 and CDR2 from the germline V gene are SGHDN and FVKESK. With V trimmed by 3 bases and J by 3 bases, 11 bases remained unmatched. The CDR3 is 17 amino acids. V gene TRBV14 combines with J gene TRBJ2-4; 7 nucleotides align to TRBD1. Sequenced: PBMCs. This receptor was obtained from a man between 18 and 29 years old in good health and CMV-seropositive. The CDR3 here is CASSQRQGFGDKNIQYF. The CDR3 DNA follows: TGTGCCAGCAGCCAGAGACAGGGATTCGGAGACAAAAACATTCAGTACTTC. The full variable domain, rest sourced from reference TRBV14 and TRBJ2-4, is EAGVTQFPSHSVIEKGQTVTLRCDPISGHDNLYWYRRVMGKEIKFLLHFVKESKQDESGMPNNRFLAERTGGTYSTLKVQPAELEDSGVYFCASSQRQGFGDKNIQYFGAGTRLSVL.